This record covers a single T cell receptor beta chain. What it binds is not known. RNA extraction and reverse transcription yielded cDNA as sequencing template. This table comes from immunoSEQ multiplex PCR, and its TCRdb copy is limited to in-frame clones, with some not included. The sample lists 15,000 to 20,000 clones, about 60% seen once, with roughly 8.2% in the top ten. The data originate from a study of CD8+ T cells in alopecia areata. Study at large: For treated patients, severity scores reflected the percentage of scalp area affected.

The germline CDR1 and CDR2 sequences are KGHSY and FQNENV. V was pared by 4 bases and J by 4 bases, with 10 bases between. This CDR3 is 13 amino acids long. The treatment denotes: oral pan-JAK inhibitor, 5-10 mg twice daily. Individuals with alopecia areata gave both lesional scalp punch biopsies and peripheral blood for collection. Study findings and constraints: Under tofacitinib, fewer expanded CD8+ clones appeared among the top 100 scalp clones. Scalp samples also contribute reads from the resident alphabeta T cells found in normal skin. The treated group had a single nonresponder, limiting CD8+ expansion-response conclusions.

This TCR derives from a human donor with alopecia areata. This specimen consisted of skin, obtained at week 4, from a patient treated with tofacitinib. The chain combines TRBV16 with TRBJ1-2, with D uncertain. CDR3 in amino acids: CASSPDPVYGYTF. The CDR3 DNA is TGTGCCAGCAGCCCCGACCCCGTCTATGGCTACACCTTC.